Sequencing of this T cell receptor (beta chain) was carried out in a study of T cells after yellow fever vaccination. Using its own MiXCR run on the 5' RACE reads, TCRdb lists one record per CDR3 protein. The repertoire consists of about 300,000 distinct CDR3 sequences, with around 7% occurring once and the leading ten covering 18%. CDR1 and CDR2 from the germline V gene are SGHAT and FQDESV (reference sequence). The CDR3 consists of 18 residues. V dropped 0 bases and J dropped 1 base, with 15 bases sitting between them. The starting material was PBMCs, obtained around 45 days after the first yellow fever vaccination. The rearrangement links TRBV11-1 to TRBJ2-2; D remains ambiguous. The sequence was collected from a man in his late teens or twenties who received the YFV17D yellow fever vaccine. CDR3 in amino acids: CASSLAVGKVGNTGELFF. CDR3 sequence (DNA): TGTGCCAGCAGCTTAGCAGTGGGGAAGGTCGGGAACACCGGGGAGCTGTTTTTT.